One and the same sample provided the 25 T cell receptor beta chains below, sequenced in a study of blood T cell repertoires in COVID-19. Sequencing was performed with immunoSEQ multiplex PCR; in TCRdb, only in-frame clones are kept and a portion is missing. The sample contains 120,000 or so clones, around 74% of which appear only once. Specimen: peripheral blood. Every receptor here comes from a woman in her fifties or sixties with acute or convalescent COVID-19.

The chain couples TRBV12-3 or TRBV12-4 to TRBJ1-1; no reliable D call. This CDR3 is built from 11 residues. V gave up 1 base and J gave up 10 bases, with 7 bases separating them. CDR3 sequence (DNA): TGTGCCAGCAGTTTAGGTATATTAGCTTTCTTT. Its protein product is CASSLGILAFF.

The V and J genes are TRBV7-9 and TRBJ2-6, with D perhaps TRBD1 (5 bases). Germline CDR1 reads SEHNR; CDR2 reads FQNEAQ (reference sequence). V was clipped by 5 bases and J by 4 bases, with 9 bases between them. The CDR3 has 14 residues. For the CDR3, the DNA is TGTGCCAGCAGCGTAGGGGCAGGGGCCAACGTCCTGACTTTC. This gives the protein CASSVGAGANVLTF.

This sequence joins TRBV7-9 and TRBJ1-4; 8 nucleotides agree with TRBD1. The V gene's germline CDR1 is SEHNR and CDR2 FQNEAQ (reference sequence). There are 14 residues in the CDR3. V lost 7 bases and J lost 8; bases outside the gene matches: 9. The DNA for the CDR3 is TGTGCCAGCACCCTCTCAGGGGGCGGAGAAAAACTGTTTTTT. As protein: CASTLSGGGEKLFF. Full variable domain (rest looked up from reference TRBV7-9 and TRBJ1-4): DTGVSQNPRHKITKRGQNVTFRCDPISEHNRLYWYRQTLGQGPEFLTYFQNEAQLEKSRLLSDRFSAERPKGSFSTLEIQRTEQGDSAMYLCASTLSGGGEKLFFGSGTQLSVL.

The CDR3 nucleotides are TGTGCCAGCAGTTCTAGGACAGGGGATAGTGGCTACACCTTC. This encodes CASSSRTGDSGYTF. The V gene is TRBV2, the J gene TRBJ1-2; TRBD1 matches at 9 bases. The CDR3 spans 14 residues. Germline values: CDR1 SNHLY, CDR2 FYNNEI. The junction had 8 bases not matched to a gene; V was cut back by 5 bases and J by 7 bases.

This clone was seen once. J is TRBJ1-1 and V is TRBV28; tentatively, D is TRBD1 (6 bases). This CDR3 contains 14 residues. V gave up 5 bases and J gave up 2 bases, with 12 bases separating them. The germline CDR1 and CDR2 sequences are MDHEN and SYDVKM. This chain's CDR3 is CASSPQDRNTEAFF. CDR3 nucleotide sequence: TGTGCCAGCAGTCCGCAGGACAGAAACACTGAAGCTTTCTTT.

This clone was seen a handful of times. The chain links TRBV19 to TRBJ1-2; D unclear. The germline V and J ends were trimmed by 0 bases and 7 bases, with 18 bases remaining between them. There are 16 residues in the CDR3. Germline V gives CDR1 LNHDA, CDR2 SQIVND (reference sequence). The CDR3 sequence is CASSIDWSPGPSGYTF. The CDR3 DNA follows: TGTGCCAGTAGTATAGATTGGAGCCCCGGCCCTAGTGGCTACACCTTC.

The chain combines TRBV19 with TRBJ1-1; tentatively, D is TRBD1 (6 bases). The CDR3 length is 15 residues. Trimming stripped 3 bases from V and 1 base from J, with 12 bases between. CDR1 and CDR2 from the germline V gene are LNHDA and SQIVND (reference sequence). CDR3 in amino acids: CASSMVAQGNTEAFF. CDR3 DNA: TGTGCCAGTAGTATGGTAGCACAGGGGAACACTGAAGCTTTCTTT.

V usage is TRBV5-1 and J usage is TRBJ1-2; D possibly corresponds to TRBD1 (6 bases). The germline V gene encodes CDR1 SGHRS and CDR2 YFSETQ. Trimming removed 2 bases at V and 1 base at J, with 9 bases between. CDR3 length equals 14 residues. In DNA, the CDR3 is TGCGCCAGCAGCTTATCGGACAGTAACTATGGCTACACCTTC. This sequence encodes CASSLSDSNYGYTF.

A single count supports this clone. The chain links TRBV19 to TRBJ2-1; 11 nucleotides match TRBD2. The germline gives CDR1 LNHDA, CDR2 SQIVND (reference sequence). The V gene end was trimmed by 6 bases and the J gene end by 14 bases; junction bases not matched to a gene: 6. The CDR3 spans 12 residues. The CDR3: CASRPSGGRKFF. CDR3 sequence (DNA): TGTGCCAGTAGACCTAGCGGGGGGCGGAAGTTCTTC.

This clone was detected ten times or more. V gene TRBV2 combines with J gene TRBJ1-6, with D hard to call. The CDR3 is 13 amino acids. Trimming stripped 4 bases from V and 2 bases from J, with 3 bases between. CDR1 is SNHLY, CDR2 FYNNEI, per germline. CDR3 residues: CASSGTYNSPLHF. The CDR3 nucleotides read TGTGCCAGCAGTGGTACCTATAATTCACCCCTCCACTTT.

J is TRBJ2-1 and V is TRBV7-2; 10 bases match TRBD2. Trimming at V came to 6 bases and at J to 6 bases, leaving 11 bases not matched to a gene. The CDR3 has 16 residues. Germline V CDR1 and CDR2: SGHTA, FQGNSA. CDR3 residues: CASRPPGLANLNEQFF. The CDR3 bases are TGTGCCAGCAGGCCGCCGGGACTAGCGAACCTCAATGAGCAGTTCTTC.

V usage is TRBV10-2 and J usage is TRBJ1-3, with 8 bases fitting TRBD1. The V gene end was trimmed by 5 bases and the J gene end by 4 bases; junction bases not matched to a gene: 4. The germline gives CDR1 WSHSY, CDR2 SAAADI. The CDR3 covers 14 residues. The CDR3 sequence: CASSSQGVGNTIYF. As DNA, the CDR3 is TGCGCCAGCAGTTCACAGGGGGTCGGAAACACCATATATTTT.

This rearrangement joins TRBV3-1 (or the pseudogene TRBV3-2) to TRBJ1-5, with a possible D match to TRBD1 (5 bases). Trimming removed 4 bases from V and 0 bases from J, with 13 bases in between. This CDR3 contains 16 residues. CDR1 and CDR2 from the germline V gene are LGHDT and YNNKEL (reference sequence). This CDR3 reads CASSRGAGFSNQPQHF. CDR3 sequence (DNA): TGTGCCAGCAGCCGCGGGGCGGGATTTAGCAATCAGCCCCAGCATTTT.

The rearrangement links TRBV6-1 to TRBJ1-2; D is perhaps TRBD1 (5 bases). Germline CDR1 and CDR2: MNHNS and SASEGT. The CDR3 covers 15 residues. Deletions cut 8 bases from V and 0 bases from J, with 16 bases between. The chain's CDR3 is CASGKTEMSNYGYTF. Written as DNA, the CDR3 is TGTGCCAGCGGGAAGACAGAGATGTCTAACTATGGCTACACCTTC.

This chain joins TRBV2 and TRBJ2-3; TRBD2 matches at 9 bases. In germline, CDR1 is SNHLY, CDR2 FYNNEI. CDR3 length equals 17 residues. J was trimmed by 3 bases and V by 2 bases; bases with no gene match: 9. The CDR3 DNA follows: TGTGCCAGCAGTGAAACTCGGCGGGGGGGCCCGACAGATACGCAGTATTTT. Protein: CASSETRRGGPTDTQYF.

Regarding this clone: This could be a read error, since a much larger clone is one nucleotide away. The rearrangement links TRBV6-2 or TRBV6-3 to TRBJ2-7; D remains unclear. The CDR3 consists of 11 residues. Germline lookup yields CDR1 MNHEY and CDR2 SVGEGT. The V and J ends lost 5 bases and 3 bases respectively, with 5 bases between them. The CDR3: CASSAYYEQYF. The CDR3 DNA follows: TGTGCCAGCAGTGCCTACTACGAGCAGTACTTC.

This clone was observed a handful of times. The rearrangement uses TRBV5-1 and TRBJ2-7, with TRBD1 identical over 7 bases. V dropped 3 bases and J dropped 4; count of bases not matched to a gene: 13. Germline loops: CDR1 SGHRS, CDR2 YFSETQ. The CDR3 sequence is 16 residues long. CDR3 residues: CASSSTGVLRWYEQYF. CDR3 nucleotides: TGCGCCAGCAGCTCCACAGGGGTACTTCGTTGGTACGAGCAGTACTTC.

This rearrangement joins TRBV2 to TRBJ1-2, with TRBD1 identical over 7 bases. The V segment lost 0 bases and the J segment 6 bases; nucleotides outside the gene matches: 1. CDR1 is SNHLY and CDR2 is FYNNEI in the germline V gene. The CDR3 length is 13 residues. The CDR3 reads CASSEARGNGYTF. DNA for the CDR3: TGTGCCAGCAGTGAAGCCAGGGGGAATGGCTACACCTTC.

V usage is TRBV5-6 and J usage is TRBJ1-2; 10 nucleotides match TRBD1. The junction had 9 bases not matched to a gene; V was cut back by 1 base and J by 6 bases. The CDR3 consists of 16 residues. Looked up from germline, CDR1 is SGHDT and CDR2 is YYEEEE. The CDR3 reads CASSLTRRDRGDGYTF. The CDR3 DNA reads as TGTGCCAGCAGCTTGACGCGGAGGGACAGGGGCGATGGCTACACCTTC.

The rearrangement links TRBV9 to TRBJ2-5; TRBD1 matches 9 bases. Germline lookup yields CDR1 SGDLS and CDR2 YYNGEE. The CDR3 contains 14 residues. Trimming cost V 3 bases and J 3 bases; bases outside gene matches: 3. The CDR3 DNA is TGTGCCAGCAGCGCGCGGGACAGGGAAGAGACCCAGTACTTC. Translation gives CASSARDREETQYF. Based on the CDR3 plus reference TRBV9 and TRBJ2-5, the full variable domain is DSGVTQTPKHLITATGQRVTLRCSPRSGDLSVYWYQQSLDQGLQFLIQYYNGEERAKGNILERFSAQQFPDLHSELNLSSLELGDSALYFCASSARDREETQYFGPGTRLLVL.

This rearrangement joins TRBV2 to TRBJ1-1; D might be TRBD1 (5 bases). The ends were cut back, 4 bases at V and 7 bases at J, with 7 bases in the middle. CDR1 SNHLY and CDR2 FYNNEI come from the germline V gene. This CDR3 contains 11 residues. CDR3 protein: CASSGQIEAFF. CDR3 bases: TGTGCCAGCAGTGGACAGATTGAAGCTTTCTTT.

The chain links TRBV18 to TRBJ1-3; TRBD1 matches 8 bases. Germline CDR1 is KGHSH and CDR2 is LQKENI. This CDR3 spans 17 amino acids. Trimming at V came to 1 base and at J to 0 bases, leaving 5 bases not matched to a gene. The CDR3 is CASSPQGQGLSGNTIYF. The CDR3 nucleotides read TGTGCCAGCTCACCACAAGGACAGGGCCTCTCTGGAAACACCATATATTTT.

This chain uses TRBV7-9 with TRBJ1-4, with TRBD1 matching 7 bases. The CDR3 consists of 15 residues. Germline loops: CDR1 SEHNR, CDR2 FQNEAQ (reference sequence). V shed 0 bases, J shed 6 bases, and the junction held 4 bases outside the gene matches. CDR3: CASSLAEGGHEKLFF. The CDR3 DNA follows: TGTGCCAGCAGCTTAGCCGAAGGGGGCCATGAAAAACTGTTTTTT.

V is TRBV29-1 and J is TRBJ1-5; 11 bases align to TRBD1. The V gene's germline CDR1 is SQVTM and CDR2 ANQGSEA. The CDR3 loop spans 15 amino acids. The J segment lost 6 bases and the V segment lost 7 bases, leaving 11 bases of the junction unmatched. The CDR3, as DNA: TGCAGCGCTAGTACCGGACAGGGGGCTACTCAGCCCCAGCATTTT. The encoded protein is CSASTGQGATQPQHF.

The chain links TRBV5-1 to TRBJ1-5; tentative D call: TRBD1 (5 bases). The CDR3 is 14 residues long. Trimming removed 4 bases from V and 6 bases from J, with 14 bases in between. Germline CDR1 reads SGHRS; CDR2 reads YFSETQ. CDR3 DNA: TGCGCCAGCAGCCTAGGGGATACTGGTCAGCCCCAGCATTTT. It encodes CASSLGDTGQPQHF.